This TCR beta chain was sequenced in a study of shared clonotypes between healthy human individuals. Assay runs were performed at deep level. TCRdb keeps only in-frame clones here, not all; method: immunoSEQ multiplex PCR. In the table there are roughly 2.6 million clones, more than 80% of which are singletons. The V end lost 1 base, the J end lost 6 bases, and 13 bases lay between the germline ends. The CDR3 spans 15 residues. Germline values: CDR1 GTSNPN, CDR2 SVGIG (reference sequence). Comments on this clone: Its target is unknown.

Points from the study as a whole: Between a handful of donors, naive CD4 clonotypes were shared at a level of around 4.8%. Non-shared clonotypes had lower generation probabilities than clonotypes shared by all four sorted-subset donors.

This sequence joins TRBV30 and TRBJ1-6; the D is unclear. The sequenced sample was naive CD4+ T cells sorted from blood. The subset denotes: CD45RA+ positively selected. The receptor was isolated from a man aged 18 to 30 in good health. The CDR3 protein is CAWSGLTSFNSPLHF. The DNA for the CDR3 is TGTGCCTGGAGTGGCTTGACCAGTTTTAATTCACCCCTCCACTTT. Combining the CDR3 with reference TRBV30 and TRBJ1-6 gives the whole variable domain SQTIHQWPATLVQPVGSPLSLECTVEGTSNPNLYWYRQAAGRGLQLLFYSVGIGQISSEVPQNLSASRPQDRQFILSSKKLLLSDSGFYLCAWSGLTSFNSPLHFGNGTRLTVT.